This record looks at one T cell receptor (beta chain) sequence and its context. This clone has a single count. Its recognized antigen is unknown. The input lacks base qualities; no much larger clone sits a single base away. The sample originates from a study of sequential checkpoint blockade in melanoma (dated by TCRdb to about 2019). Background for the entire study: In a 1:1 randomization, patients received either first-line nivolumab then ipilimumab (arm A) or ipilimumab then nivolumab (arm B). Maintenance nivolumab came after both trial sequences.

What the research found in general, with its limitations: The model for predicting response that combines TCR metrics with mutation burden needs to be validated in larger, independent patient cohorts.

V is cut by 5 bases and J by 2 bases, and the space between the germline ends is 4 bases. Measured from the cysteine to the phenylalanine, the CDR3 is 12 residues long. Only the CDR3 part of the read is kept: 36 bases, read in frame from the first base. CDR1 and CDR2 are drawn from the germline V gene: SGHVS, FQNEAQ. TCRbeta CDR3 regions were immunosequenced from genomic DNA with the immunoSEQ Assay. Genomic DNA was amplified by bias-controlled multiplex PCR before high-throughput sequencing. The authors' analysis ran thus. To quantify the absolute abundance of each unique TCRbeta CDR3 region, the sequences were collapsed and filtered. Clonality, defined as 1 minus Pielou's evenness, was calculated using only productive rearrangements. A previously published method was used to identify clones with significantly greater frequencies in on-treatment samples than in baseline samples. TCRdb stores this immuneACCESS table with in-frame sequences only. Part of the clones is absent; in the studies checked, under half of the shortfall reflects unresolved V genes, and no reason is known for the rest. V and J calls and clone size are copied from that table; D and trimming were computed from the DNA. The sample contains over 10,000 clones, roughly two thirds of them found a single time. In total, the top ten clones hold 23% of the sample.

This specimen's treatment or condition label, per the study, means: randomized to nivolumab then ipilimumab (arm A) or the reverse (arm B). None of the patients in the trial had previously been given DNA-damaging chemotherapy. A FACS Aria II flow cytometer was used to sort live CD3+CD8+ cells that were negative for CD19 and CD56 from thawed PBMCs. Samples were obtained from patients with melanoma enrolled in CheckMate 064, a randomized, open-label phase II trial of sequential checkpoint blockade. Peripheral blood mononuclear cells were collected by leukapheresis, purified using Ficoll-Paque, and frozen in human serum containing about 10% DMSO. Immediately after sorting, the purity of sorted blood CD3+CD8+ cells was verified to be >95%, after which DNA was extracted.

The chain couples TRBV7-8 to TRBJ2-1, with the D segment identity uncertain. This sequence originates from a human donor with melanoma. This specimen consisted of CD8+ T cells sorted from blood (inferred from file names), obtained from a patient given nivolumab and ipilimumab in sequence. The CDR3 reads CASSLAYNEQFF. The DNA sequence follows: TGTGCCAGCAGCCTTGCCTACAATGAGCAGTTCTTC.